This entry lists 14 T cell receptor beta chains sequenced from one sample in a study of T cell responses to AZD1222 COVID-19 vaccine. Method: immunoSEQ multiplex PCR; TCRdb's copy keeps in-frame clones and lacks some. The sample contains around 140,000 clones, around 90% of which appear only once. This material consisted of peripheral blood, taken on day 0 of AZD1222 vaccination. These receptors all come from an adult in good health.

This clone appeared a single time. This rearrangement joins TRBV7-9 to TRBJ1-2; no clear D gene. Germline lookup yields CDR1 SEHNR and CDR2 FQNEAQ (reference sequence). The CDR3 covers 13 residues. Trimming shortened V by 5 bases and J by 7 bases, and 14 bases separated the two germline ends. The chain's CDR3 is CASSPSPGGGYTF. The CDR3 nucleotides read TGTGCCAGCAGCCCCAGCCCAGGTGGTGGCTACACCTTC.

V is TRBV7-2 and J is TRBJ2-7; TRBD1 aligns across 8 bases. The junction had 7 bases not matched to a gene; V was cut back by 3 bases and J by 3 bases. This CDR3 comprises 15 residues. Germline V gives CDR1 SGHTA, CDR2 FQGNSA. The CDR3 protein is CASSLLSTGGYEQYF. The CDR3 coding sequence is TGTGCCAGCAGCTTGCTGAGTACAGGGGGCTACGAGCAGTACTTC.

This clone was counted a few times. The chain is built from TRBV28 and TRBJ1-2; D remains unclear. With 5 bases removed from V and 8 bases from J, the gap between germline ends came to 15 bases. Germline V gives CDR1 MDHEN, CDR2 SYDVKM. The CDR3 contains 13 residues. The CDR3, as DNA: TGTGCCAGCAGTCTCCGGGCCTCGCGGGGCTACACCTTC. Protein sequence: CASSLRASRGYTF.

The chain recombines TRBV7-2 with TRBJ2-5; 11 nucleotides agree with TRBD2. Losses at the gene ends were 3 bases for V and 2 bases for J; bases not matched to a gene: 5. CDR3 length: 16 residues. The germline CDR1 and CDR2 sequences are SGHTA and FQGNSA. CDR3 residues: CASSLSSGRGQETQYF. The CDR3, as DNA: TGTGCCAGCAGCTTGAGTAGCGGGAGGGGACAAGAGACCCAGTACTTC.

This sequence joins TRBV5-1 and TRBJ2-1; 10 bases map to TRBD2. CDR1 and CDR2 (germline): SGHRS, YFSETQ. The CDR3 sequence is 16 residues long. J was trimmed by 8 bases and V by 0 bases; bases with no gene match: 8. CDR3 DNA: TGCGCCAGCAGCTTGGGCCTAGCGGGGGCACAGCATGAGCAGTTCTTC. Protein: CASSLGLAGAQHEQFF.

The chain links TRBV18 to TRBJ2-3; perhaps TRBD2 as D (6 bases). Trimming shortened V by 7 bases and J by 4 bases, and 24 bases separated the two germline ends. Germline CDR1 reads KGHSH; CDR2 reads LQKENI. This CDR3 has 17 amino acids. The CDR3 bases are TGTGCCAGCTTCGATGACCCCGGGAACAGACTAGCAGATACGCAGTATTTT. Residues: CASFDDPGNRLADTQYF.

The chain is built from TRBV6-5 and TRBJ1-2; possible D gene TRBD1, 5 bases. CDR1 MNHEY and CDR2 SVGAGI come from the germline V gene. V shed 10 bases and J shed 1 base, with 16 bases lying between them. This CDR3 is built from 14 residues. The CDR3 reads CATKRGSNNYGYTF. The CDR3 coding sequence is TGTGCCACCAAACGGGGCTCCAATAACTATGGCTACACCTTC.

The J gene is TRBJ1-1, the V gene TRBV14, with 8 bases that match TRBD1. The CDR3 consists of 13 residues. Germline CDR1 reads SGHDN; CDR2 reads FVKESK. Trimming at V came to 11 bases and at J to 5 bases, leaving 10 bases not matched to a gene. CDR3 loop: CALLDRELTEAFF. The CDR3 DNA is TGTGCCTTACTGGACAGGGAACTTACTGAAGCTTTCTTT.

The chain carries TRBV19 and TRBJ1-5, with unresolved D. Trimming removed 3 bases from V and 4 bases from J, with 10 bases in between. This CDR3 is built from 14 residues. CDR1 and CDR2 from the germline V gene are LNHDA and SQIVND (reference sequence). CDR3 sequence reads: CASSMPTGNQPQHF. DNA of the CDR3: TGTGCCAGTAGTATGCCGACGGGGAATCAGCCCCAGCATTTT.

The V and J genes are TRBV5-1 and TRBJ2-1; either TRBD1 or TRBD2 may fit D (7 bases each). CDR1 SGHRS and CDR2 YFSETQ come from the germline V gene. V was shortened by 4 bases and J by 8 bases, with 13 bases between the two germline ends. This CDR3 is built from 13 residues. The CDR3 sequence is CASSPTGRDEQFF. CDR3 bases: TGCGCCAGCAGCCCGACAGGGAGGGATGAGCAGTTCTTC.

On this clone itself: A junction end diverges from the germline sequence, so it may reflect a read error. V gene TRBV10-2 combines with J gene TRBJ2-1, with 8 bases lining up with TRBD1. The CDR3 covers 17 residues. Germline CDR1 is WSHSY and CDR2 is SAAADI. As DNA, the CDR3 is TGCGCCAGCCGTGACCTCCCCCCGGGACAGGTCTACAATGAGCAGTTCTTC. Amino acid sequence: CASRDLPPGQVYNEQFF.

The chain is built from TRBV6-5 and TRBJ2-3; maybe TRBD2 (5 bases). Germline assignment: CDR1 MNHEY and CDR2 SVGAGI. The ends were cut back, 5 bases at V and 11 bases at J, with 14 bases in the middle. The CDR3 sequence is 12 residues long. The CDR3 reads CASSRPRGGQYF. CDR3 bases: TGTGCCAGCAGTCGTCCCCGGGGTGGGCAGTATTTT.

The chain carries TRBV5-3 and TRBJ2-1; TRBD2 matches at 10 bases. TRBV5-3 is known as an ORF, though its function is uncertain. The CDR3 sequence is 18 residues long. J gave up 1 base and V 3 bases, and 10 bases lay outside the gene matches. The CDR3 is CARSSGGGAGGSYNEQFF. CDR3 DNA: TGTGCCAGAAGCTCCGGAGGAGGAGCGGGAGGGTCCTACAATGAGCAGTTCTTC.

This clone turned up a few times. J is TRBJ2-7 and V is TRBV28; the match to TRBD1 covers 7 bases. This CDR3 is 13 amino acids long. V shed 5 bases and J 4 bases; nucleotides not matched to a gene: 5. CDR1 MDHEN and CDR2 SYDVKM come from the germline V gene. As DNA, the CDR3 is TGTGCCAGCAGTCCGGGACAGCCATACGAGCAGTACTTC. Protein product: CASSPGQPYEQYF.